Sequencing of this T cell receptor beta chain was carried out in a study of Graves' ophthalmopathy and Graves' hyperthyroidism. Turning to the study itself: Samples of peripheral blood were obtained at initial diagnosis, prior to treatment of any kind. General study results and limits: Sensitivity of approximately 70% and specificity of about 72% were achieved by the model that predicted ophthalmopathy progression.

The CDR3 spans 15 amino acids, including both terminal residues. CDR1 and CDR2 (germline): MNHEY, SVGEGT. Researchers turned away patients with other autoimmune diseases, uncontrolled infections, pregnancy or lactation. Comment on this clonotype: Its antigen is not identified. The DNA is omitted, as the CDR3 cannot be located on it reliably, and the CDR3 follows TCRdb's listing.

Amplification targeted the TCR beta CDR3 regions, with RNA transcripts as the source material. First-round RT-PCR employed HTBI primers, with a second-round multiplex PCR after it. MiXCR, run by TCRdb on the multiplex PCR reads, gives a single entry per CDR3 protein. The sample shows about 210,000 distinct CDR3 sequences, roughly 27% of them seen only once. Sequences were obtained from peripheral blood. The origin of this receptor is a man between 45 and 60 years old with Graves' ophthalmopathy. The V call is TRBV6-2 or TRBV6-3, the J call TRBJ2-5; TRBD1 is the table's D call, not checked against the DNA. CDR3 amino acids: CASSFGPGGGETQYF.